The source of this TCR beta chain is a study of blood T cell repertoires in COVID-19. Study context: Sample material is recorded as cDNA or gDNA derived from T cells, B-cell-depleted T cells, or PBMCs.

V dropped 5 bases and J dropped 5 bases, with 24 bases sitting between them. Germline CDR1 LNHDA, CDR2 SQIVND (reference sequence). The CDR3 runs 17 residues. Everyone who took part was roughly 18 to 89 years old, and they came from about 23 US areas. Self-reported history from a screening survey and questionnaire set each donor's cohort. Data came from immunoSEQ multiplex PCR; TCRdb stores just in-frame clones and leaves some out. The repertoire holds hundreds of thousands of clones, with 80% to 90% as singletons. The J gene is TRBJ1-2, the V gene TRBV19; D may be TRBD1 (5 bases). The sequencing input was PBMCs or T cells enriched from blood (not recorded which). The receptor was isolated from a young woman who had recovered from COVID-19. This CDR3 is CASSGFLWGRATYGYTF. In DNA, the CDR3 is TGTGCCAGTAGTGGGTTCCTTTGGGGCAGGGCGACGTATGGCTACACCTTC.